This entry lists 21 T cell receptor beta chains sequenced from one sample in a study of blood T cell repertoires in COVID-19. Method: immunoSEQ multiplex PCR; TCRdb's copy keeps in-frame clones and lacks some. The top ten hold about 5.2% of the sample, which has about 310,000 clones, around 90% seen once. The sample was PBMCs or T cells enriched from blood (not recorded which). Receptors were obtained from a man aged 55 to 70 who had recovered from COVID-19.

This chain uses TRBV28 with TRBJ2-7; 13 positions agree with TRBD2. CDR1 MDHEN and CDR2 SYDVKM come from the germline V gene. After removal of 4 bases from V and 0 bases from J, the junction contained 12 bases not matched to a gene. The CDR3 consists of 19 residues. The CDR3 DNA follows: TGTGCCAGCAGTTACCCAGGACTAGCGGGAGTCACCGTCTCCTACGAGCAGTACTTC. Its protein product is CASSYPGLAGVTVSYEQYF.

V gene TRBV9 combines with J gene TRBJ2-1; the D gene is possibly TRBD2 (6 bases). V was shortened by 2 bases and J by 0 bases, with 9 bases between the two germline ends. Germline V gives CDR1 SGDLS, CDR2 YYNGEE. This CDR3 is built from 15 residues. Here the CDR3 DNA reads TGTGCCAGCAGCGTTACTAGCAGCTCCTACAATGAGCAGTTCTTC. Translated: CASSVTSSSYNEQFF.

The CDR3 DNA sequence: TGTGCCAGCAGACTACAGGGGCTTAATGAAAAACTGTTTTTT. This codes for CASRLQGLNEKLFF. The V and J genes are TRBV2 and TRBJ1-4; 7 bases line up with TRBD1. The germline CDR1 and CDR2 sequences are SNHLY and FYNNEI. The CDR3 is made up of 14 amino acids. Trimming at V came to 6 bases and at J to 4 bases, leaving 5 bases not matched to a gene.

This sequence joins TRBV9 and TRBJ2-7, with 8 positions matching TRBD2. In germline, CDR1 is SGDLS, CDR2 YYNGEE. Trimming at V came to 3 bases and at J to 4 bases, leaving 9 bases not matched to a gene. There are 15 residues in the CDR3. The CDR3 DNA reads TGTGCCAGCAGCGCCAAAGGGACTAGTGAGTACGAGCAGTACTTC. This translates into CASSAKGTSEYEQYF. The whole variable domain, filled in from reference TRBV9 and TRBJ2-7, reads DSGVTQTPKHLITATGQRVTLRCSPRSGDLSVYWYQQSLDQGLQFLIQYYNGEERAKGNILERFSAQQFPDLHSELNLSSLELGDSALYFCASSAKGTSEYEQYFGPGTRLTVT.

This clone has just a few counts. The V and J genes are TRBV28 and TRBJ2-7; D gene unclear. V was clipped by 8 bases and J by 3 bases, with 14 bases between them. This CDR3 contains 13 residues. Looked up from germline, CDR1 is MDHEN and CDR2 is SYDVKM. The CDR3 coding sequence is TGTGCCAGCTCTAATACAGATCACTACGAGCAGTACTTC. This translates into CASSNTDHYEQYF.

This clone has a handful of counts. The rearrangement links TRBV29-1 to TRBJ1-1; 9 nucleotides align to TRBD1. The trim removed 7 bases at V and 4 bases at J, leaving 7 bases unmatched. There are 13 residues in the CDR3. Germline V CDR1 and CDR2: SQVTM, ANQGSEA. This chain's CDR3 is CSAVQGAGTEAFF. The CDR3 nucleotides read TGCAGCGCAGTACAGGGGGCCGGCACTGAAGCTTTCTTT.

The chain links TRBV18 to TRBJ2-2; 8 bases map to TRBD1. CDR1 KGHSH and CDR2 LQKENI come from the germline V gene. The CDR3 is 15 amino acids. Trimming removed 3 bases from V and 7 bases from J; junction bases left unmatched: 7. CDR3 sequence: CASSPDRVDYGELFF. The CDR3 coding sequence is TGTGCCAGCTCACCGGACAGGGTTGATTACGGGGAGCTGTTTTTT.

This rearrangement joins TRBV5-1 to TRBJ2-1; D is perhaps TRBD2 (6 bases). Trimming pared 1 base from V and 4 bases from J, leaving 18 bases between. CDR3 length: 17 residues. CDR1 is SGHRS, CDR2 YFSETQ, per germline. CDR3: CASSLNLRSGLYNEQFF. As DNA, the CDR3 is TGCGCCAGCAGCTTGAATCTTCGTAGCGGATTGTACAATGAGCAGTTCTTC.

V gene TRBV29-1 combines with J gene TRBJ1-2, with TRBD1 identical over 7 bases. With 7 bases clipped from V and 4 bases from J, the junction kept 6 bases outside the gene matches. The germline gives CDR1 SQVTM, CDR2 ANQGSEA. The CDR3 covers 12 residues. The CDR3 DNA reads TGCAGCGCTGGGGGACAGACCTATGGCTACACCTTC. Translated: CSAGGQTYGYTF.

The V gene is TRBV5-1, the J gene TRBJ1-4, with 10 nucleotides matching TRBD1. This CDR3 is built from 17 residues. J gave up 5 bases and V 4 bases, and 11 bases lay outside the gene matches. Germline CDR1 reads SGHRS; CDR2 reads YFSETQ. The CDR3 reads CASSAGTGATRNEKLFF. For the CDR3, the DNA is TGCGCCAGCAGCGCCGGGACAGGGGCAACCCGGAATGAAAAACTGTTTTTT.

The J gene is TRBJ1-2, the V gene TRBV5-4, with D perhaps matching TRBD1 (5 bases). The V and J ends lost 0 bases and 3 bases respectively, with 6 bases between them. This CDR3 region has 13 residues. Looked up from germline, CDR1 is SGHNT and CDR2 is YYREEE (reference sequence). CDR3 amino acids: CASSLETDYGYTF. The CDR3 DNA is TGTGCCAGCAGCTTGGAGACAGACTATGGCTACACCTTC.

The chain couples TRBV4-3 to TRBJ2-1; D might be TRBD1 (5 bases). Trimming left V 4 bases short and J 3 bases short, with 16 bases between. Germline V gene sequence: CDR1 LGHNA, CDR2 YSLEER. The CDR3 extends over 16 amino acids. The DNA for the CDR3 is TGCGCCAGCAGCCCCCATGACGACAGACACTACAATGAGCAGTTCTTC. Protein sequence: CASSPHDDRHYNEQFF.

V and J are TRBV5-4 and TRBJ2-7; 7 positions agree with TRBD1. After removal of 5 bases from V and 2 bases from J, the junction contained 7 bases not matched to a gene. Germline CDR1 and CDR2: SGHNT and YYREEE (reference sequence). The CDR3 is made up of 14 amino acids. CDR3 DNA sequence: TGTGCCAGCAGGGAGACAGGGTATCCCTACGAGCAGTACTTC. Translation gives CASRETGYPYEQYF.

The V gene is TRBV7-9, the J gene TRBJ1-4; 8 bases align to TRBD1. J lost 3 bases, V lost 5 bases, and 5 bases had no gene match. This CDR3 comprises 15 residues. From germline, CDR1 is SEHNR and CDR2 FQNEAQ (reference sequence). In DNA form, the CDR3 reads TGTGCCAGCAGCCTAGGACAGGGCCCTAATGAAAAACTGTTTTTT. This translates into CASSLGQGPNEKLFF.

The rearrangement links TRBV29-1 to TRBJ2-5; TRBD2 aligns across 10 bases. CDR1 is SQVTM, CDR2 ANQGSEA, per germline. The CDR3 loop spans 16 amino acids. The V segment lost 6 bases and the J segment 4 bases; nucleotides outside the gene matches: 14. In DNA form, the CDR3 reads TGCAGCGTGAGGTCCCTCTCTAGCGGGAGTTCAGAGACCCAGTACTTC. This gives the protein CSVRSLSSGSSETQYF.

The genes are TRBV19 and TRBJ2-2; a weak D match, TRBD2 (6 bases). The germline V and J ends were trimmed by 5 bases and 7 bases, with 20 bases remaining between them. Germline lookup yields CDR1 LNHDA and CDR2 SQIVND (reference sequence). CDR3 size: 16 residues. In DNA form, the CDR3 reads TGTGCCAGTAGTGACTCTTCCGGGAGTTCAAACGGGGAGCTGTTTTTT. Protein: CASSDSSGSSNGELFF.

This chain uses TRBV6-5 with TRBJ2-2, with 8 bases that match TRBD2. Per the germline V gene, CDR1 is MNHEY and CDR2 is SVGAGI. The CDR3 sequence is 15 residues long. The ends lost 10 bases at V and 0 bases at J; junction bases unmatched: 7. CDR3 nucleotide sequence: TGTGCCACCGGGAGACTAGCGCCGAACACCGGGGAGCTGTTTTTT. It specifies CATGRLAPNTGELFF.

This clone has only a few counts. The chain combines TRBV7-2 with TRBJ1-2; 9 nucleotides line up with TRBD1. V trimming: 5 bases; J trimming: 2 bases; junction bases outside the gene matches: 3. CDR1 SGHTA and CDR2 FQGNSA come from the germline V gene. The CDR3 is made up of 14 amino acids. The DNA of the CDR3 is TGTGCCAGCAGCGGGGACAGGGAGAACTATGGCTACACCTTC. Translating gives CASSGDRENYGYTF. The full variable domain, completed using reference TRBV7-2 and TRBJ1-2, is GAGVSQSPSNKVTEKGKDVELRCDPISGHTALYWYRQSLGQGLEFLIYFQGNSAPDKSGLPSDRFSAERTGGSVSTLTIQRTQQEDSAVYLCASSGDRENYGYTFGSGTRLTVV.

The gene calls are TRBV7-9 and TRBJ2-7, with 13 bases lining up with TRBD2. CDR3 length equals 14 residues. The germline gives CDR1 SEHNR, CDR2 FQNEAQ (reference sequence). The junction had 5 bases not matched to a gene; V was cut back by 3 bases and J by 9 bases. The CDR3 DNA is TGTGCCAGCAGCTTTGAGACTAGCGGGAGGAGGCAGTACTTC. Translating it yields CASSFETSGRRQYF.

The V call is TRBV29-1, the J call TRBJ1-2; D not certain. Germline V gene sequence: CDR1 SQVTM, CDR2 ANQGSEA. CDR3 length equals 12 residues. V was pared by 4 bases and J by 2 bases, with 8 bases between. CDR3 DNA sequence: TGCAGCGTTGTATACGGGAACTATGGCTACACCTTC. As protein: CSVVYGNYGYTF.

The chain couples TRBV28 to TRBJ2-5; TRBD2 matches 7 bases. The CDR3 is made up of 13 amino acids. Germline-derived CDR1 and CDR2 are MDHEN and SYDVKM. The junction had 4 bases not matched to a gene; V was cut back by 4 bases and J by 5 bases. The CDR3 bases are TGTGCCAGCAGTTGGCACGGGGGGGAGACCCAGTACTTC. Protein sequence: CASSWHGGETQYF.